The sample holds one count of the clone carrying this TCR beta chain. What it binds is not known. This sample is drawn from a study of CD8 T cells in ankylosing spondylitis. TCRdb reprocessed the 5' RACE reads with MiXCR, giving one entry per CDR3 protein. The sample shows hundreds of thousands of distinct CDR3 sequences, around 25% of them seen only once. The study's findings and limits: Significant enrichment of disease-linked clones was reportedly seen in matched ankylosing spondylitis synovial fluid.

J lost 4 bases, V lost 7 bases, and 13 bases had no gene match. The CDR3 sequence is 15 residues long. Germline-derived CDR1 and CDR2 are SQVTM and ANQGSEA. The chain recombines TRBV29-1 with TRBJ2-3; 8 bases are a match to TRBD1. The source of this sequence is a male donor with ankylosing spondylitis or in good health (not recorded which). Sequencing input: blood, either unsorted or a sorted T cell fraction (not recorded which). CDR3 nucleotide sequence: TGCAGCGCCCAAGGACAGGGACAAAGCGCAGATACGCAGTATTTT. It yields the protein CSAQGQGQSADTQYF.